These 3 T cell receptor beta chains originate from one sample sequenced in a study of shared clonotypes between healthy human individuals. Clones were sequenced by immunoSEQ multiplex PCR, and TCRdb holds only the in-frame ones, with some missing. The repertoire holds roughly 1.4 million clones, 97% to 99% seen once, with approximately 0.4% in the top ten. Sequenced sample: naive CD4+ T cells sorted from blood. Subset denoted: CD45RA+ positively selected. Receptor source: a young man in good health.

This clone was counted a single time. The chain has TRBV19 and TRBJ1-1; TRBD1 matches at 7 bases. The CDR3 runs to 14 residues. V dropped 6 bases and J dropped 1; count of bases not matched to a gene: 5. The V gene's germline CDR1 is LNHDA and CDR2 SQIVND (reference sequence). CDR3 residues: CASSKGGTNTEAFF. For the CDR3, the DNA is TGTGCCAGTAGCAAAGGGGGCACGAACACTGAAGCTTTCTTT.

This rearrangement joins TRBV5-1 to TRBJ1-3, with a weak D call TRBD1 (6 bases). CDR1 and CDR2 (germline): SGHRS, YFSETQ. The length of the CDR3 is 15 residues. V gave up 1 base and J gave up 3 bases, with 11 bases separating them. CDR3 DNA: TGCGCCAGCAGCTTGCCGGGGGCTGGTGGAAACACCATATATTTT. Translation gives CASSLPGAGGNTIYF.

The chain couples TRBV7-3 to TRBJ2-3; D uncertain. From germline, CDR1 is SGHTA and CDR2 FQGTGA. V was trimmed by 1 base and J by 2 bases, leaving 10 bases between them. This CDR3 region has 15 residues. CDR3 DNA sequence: TGTGCCAGCAGCTTAATTAGTGGGGACACAGATACGCAGTATTTT. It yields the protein CASSLISGDTDTQYF.